Following are 5 T cell receptor beta chains from one sample sequenced in a study of cytomegalovirus exposure and HLA in healthy donors. The primer mix had 60 Vbeta and 13 Jbeta primers. Clones were read by immunoSEQ multiplex PCR, and TCRdb kept only the in-frame ones, dropping some. The data hold approximately 190,000 clones, with 81% observed a single time. The sequenced sample consisted of PBMCs. The source is a man aged 35 to 55 in good health and CMV-seropositive.

This clone was picked up one time. The J gene is TRBJ2-1, the V gene TRBV5-8, with 9 bases that match TRBD1. Germline-derived CDR1 and CDR2 are SGHTS and YDEGEE. CDR3 length: 14 amino acids. The V gene end was trimmed by 2 bases and the J gene end by 16 bases; junction bases not matched to a gene: 13. CDR3 nucleotides: TGTGCCAGCAGCTTCCGGGACAGGGCTTATCGGAGATTCTTC. Translation gives CASSFRDRAYRRFF. The full variable domain, with the rest looked up from reference TRBV5-8 and TRBJ2-1, is EAGVTQSPTHLIKTRGQQATLRCSPISGHTSVYWYQQALGLGLQFLLWYDEGEERNRGNFPPRFSGRQFPNYSSELNVNALELEDSALYLCASSFRDRAYRRFFGPGTRLTVL.

This clone turned up a few times. The chain uses TRBV7-9 and TRBJ2-3; TRBD2 agrees at 10 bases. The CDR3 sequence is 16 residues long. V shed 0 bases, J shed 2 bases, and the junction held 2 bases outside the gene matches. Germline V gene lookup returns CDR1 SEHNR and CDR2 FQNEAQ (reference sequence). The CDR3 loop is CASSLASGGVTDTQYF. For the CDR3, the DNA is TGTGCCAGCAGCTTAGCGAGCGGGGGGGTCACAGATACGCAGTATTTT.

The CDR3 nucleotides read TGTGCCAGCAGTTCAACCCCTAGGGAGACCCAGTACTTC. It translates to CASSSTPRETQYF. The J gene is TRBJ2-5, the V gene TRBV6-1, with D unresolved. Germline CDR1 and CDR2: MNHNS and SASEGT. This CDR3 has 13 amino acids. Deletions cut 5 bases from V and 5 bases from J, with 12 bases between.

This chain uses TRBV5-1 with TRBJ2-5; tentatively, D is TRBD2 (7 bases). The length of the CDR3 is 14 residues. Trimming shortened V by 0 bases and J by 5 bases, and 11 bases separated the two germline ends. In germline, CDR1 is SGHRS, CDR2 YFSETQ. CDR3 region: CASSLGGGAETQYF. Written as DNA, the CDR3 is TGCGCCAGCAGCTTGGGAGGGGGGGCCGAGACCCAGTACTTC.

This clone has only a few counts. The V and J genes are TRBV18 and TRBJ2-1; D possibly corresponds to TRBD2 (7 bases). Germline V lookup: CDR1 KGHSH, CDR2 LQKENI. The V end lost 3 bases, the J end lost 5 bases, and 17 bases lay between the germline ends. CDR3 length equals 16 residues. The CDR3 region has the DNA TGTGCCAGCTCACCCGGAGGGGGGGGCACGGACAATGAGCAGTTCTTC. Residues: CASSPGGGGTDNEQFF.